The present T cell receptor (beta chain) was sequenced within a study of vaccination and CD4 T cells after COVID-19. Overall study: The authors exposed cells to overlapping spike peptides derived from SARS-CoV-2, HCoV-NL63, HCoV-OC43 and HCoV-229E. Study observations and caveats: It was observed that, in convalescent patients, a median 86.3% of reactive clones arose only post-vaccination.

The CDR3 runs to 15 residues. Germline CDR1 is DFQATT and CDR2 is SNEGSKA (reference sequence). Trimming took 6 bases from V and 1 from J, leaving 16 bases between them. This clonotype was seen more than once but under ten times. The antigen remains undetermined. Treatment denoted: approximately nine-day PBMC culture with coronavirus spike peptide pools or control peptides (ViraFEST assay). The Oncomine TCR Beta short-read assay was applied to DNA of cultured CD4+ T cells. TCRdb itself ran the PCR reads through MiXCR, one entry per CDR3 protein. The repertoire holds 24,000 or so distinct CDR3 sequences, approximately 39% seen once, with 7.2% in the top ten.

The V gene is TRBV20-1, the J gene TRBJ1-5; D is unresolved. The sequence came from a human donor who had recovered from COVID-19. Material for sequencing was CD4+ T cells from blood, cultured in vitro. CDR3 in amino acids: CSASSGFLSNQPQHF. DNA for the CDR3: TGCAGTGCGTCGTCAGGCTTTTTAAGCAATCAGCCCCAGCATTTT.